Here is one T cell receptor beta chain with its context. The target antigen is unknown. The source of the sample is a study of Graves' ophthalmopathy and Graves' hyperthyroidism. Certain patients were not enrolled. These were patients with other autoimmune diseases, uncontrolled infections, pregnancy or lactation. Whole-study findings and limits: The model predicted progression of ophthalmopathy with a sensitivity of 60% to 71%, and its specificity was 72% to 85%.

RNA transcripts were the source from which TCR beta CDR3 regions were amplified. RT-PCR was first run with HTBI primers, then multiplex PCR in a second round. TCRdb passed the multiplex PCR reads through MiXCR, listing each CDR3 protein once. This sample has around 1.1 million distinct CDR3 sequences, with roughly 35% found just once. The V end lost 2 bases, the J end lost 2 bases, and 6 bases lay between the germline ends. The CDR3 covers 13 residues. Germline lookup yields CDR1 SGHDN and CDR2 FVKESK. The sequence came from an adult man with Graves' hyperthyroidism. The rearrangement uses TRBV14 and TRBJ1-1, with D unclear. The specimen sequenced was peripheral blood or thyroid tissue (not recorded which). CDR3 protein: CASSQYINTEAFF. CDR3 bases: TGTGCCAGCAGCCAATACATAAACACTGAAGCTTTCTTT. Variable domain in full (rest from reference TRBV14 and TRBJ1-1): EAGVTQFPSHSVIEKGQTVTLRCDPISGHDNLYWYRRVMGKEIKFLLHFVKESKQDESGMPNNRFLAERTGGTYSTLKVQPAELEDSGVYFCASSQYINTEAFFGQGTRLTVV.